One sample yielded the 8 T cell receptor beta chains listed below, sequenced in a study of tumor-infiltrating lymphocytes in primary liver carcinoma. Both RNA and DNA were isolated together from about 19-30 mg of bulk tissue that had not been sorted. With a constant-region primer, TCR beta cDNA was made from about 0.5 ug of total RNA. Slightly modified ARM-PCR served as the procedure for the TCR beta libraries. These libraries came from three rounds of nested multiplex PCR. Amplification in the first two PCR rounds was performed using TRBV1-TRBV30 forward primers and a C-beta reverse primer for 10 cycles each. TCRdb passed the multiplex PCR reads through MiXCR, listing each CDR3 protein once. The sample gives 90,000 to 100,000 distinct CDR3 sequences, over 55% of which show up once; about 9.2% is in the top ten. Sequenced input: liver tumor tissue from sampling region 5. As to subset: tumor region T5, tumor centre. The receptors come from a woman aged 55-69 years with primary liver carcinoma and hepatitis B virus infection.

With regard to this clonotype: The CDR3 ends on some other residue instead of the conserved phenylalanine or tryptophan, so this is likely a read error. The DNA is left out, because the CDR3 cannot be placed on it with certainty; the CDR3 is given as TCRdb lists it. The genes are TRBV11-2 and TRBJ2-5; the D segment call TRBD1 is taken from the table without a DNA check. The CDR3 is 13 residues long, counting both termini. The germline CDR1 and CDR2 sequences are SGHAT and FQNNGV. CDR3 sequence: CVSSLDIGDREYS.

The V call is TRBV6-1, the J call TRBJ2-3; TRBD2 agrees at 10 bases. The CDR3 is 15 amino acids. Unmatched junction bases numbered 15, after V lost 11 bases and J lost 7 bases. Per the germline V gene, CDR1 is MNHNS and CDR2 is SASEGT. CDR3 sequence (DNA): TGTGCCTGTAGTGAAGCGGGTAGCGGGAGGAATACGCAGTATTTT. Protein: CACSEAGSGRNTQYF.

This clonotype was counted once. The rearrangement links TRBV28 to TRBJ2-5; D might be TRBD1 (5 bases). Germline-derived CDR1 and CDR2 are MDHEN and SYDVKM. This CDR3 contains 13 residues. Trimming pared 7 bases from V and 5 bases from J, leaving 14 bases between. The CDR3 DNA follows: TGTGCCAGCACTAAAGGGGTCTGGGAGACCCAGTACTTC. Translation gives CASTKGVWETQYF.

On this clonotype itself: One end of the junction varies from germline; a read error may be responsible. J is TRBJ1-2 and V is TRBV4-2; tentative D call: TRBD1 (5 bases). Germline CDR1 and CDR2: LGHNA and YNFKEQ. This CDR3 has 15 residues. The DNA for the CDR3 is TGTGCCAACAGCCAAGGAGAGACAGCCAACTATGGTTACACCTTC. Translation gives CANSQGETANYGYTF.

The V gene is TRBV9, the J gene TRBJ2-5; TRBD2 matches at 7 bases. V shed 7 bases, J shed 2 bases, and the junction held 8 bases outside the gene matches. CDR1 and CDR2 (germline): SGDLS, YYNGEE. The CDR3 length is 14 residues. The chain's CDR3 is CASSGGSLQETQYF. Written as DNA, the CDR3 is TGTGCCAGCTCGGGCGGGAGTTTACAAGAGACCCAGTACTTC.

On this clonotype: A read error may be the cause here, since a much bigger clone is one base away. V gene TRBV5-6 combines with J gene TRBJ1-2; no definite D call. The germline V gene encodes CDR1 SGHDT and CDR2 YYEEEE. The CDR3 totals 12 residues. CDR3 amino acids: CASSSIAYDYTF. The DNA for the CDR3 is TGTGCCAGCAGCAGTATTGCCTATGACTACACCTTC.

This clonotype showed up just once. One end of the junction fails to match germline, which may point to a read error. V gene TRBV6-2 or TRBV6-3 combines with J gene TRBJ2-3; no firm D call. The CDR3 sequence is 13 residues long. Per germline, CDR1 MNHEY and CDR2 SVGEGT. This chain's CDR3 is CANSYADVVAQYF. The CDR3 DNA is TGTGCCAACAGTTACGCTGACGTGGTTGCGCAGTATTTT.

As to this clonotype: Given the absence of the conserved phenylalanine or tryptophan at the CDR3 end, a read error is likely. The chain combines TRBV11-2 with TRBJ2-7; 13 bases match TRBD2. CDR1 is SGHAT and CDR2 is FQNNGV in the germline V gene. There are 23 residues in the CDR3. CDR3 DNA sequence: TGTGCCAACAGCTCCTTAGGGCCAGGAACTAGCGGGAGGGTCTCGTATGGCCCCTATGAGCAGTACCTC. It is translated as CANSSLGPGTSGRVSYGPYEQYL.